The entry below gives a single T cell receptor (beta chain) sequence along with its context. Its antigen is still unknown. Researchers ran the PCR with 60 Vbeta and 13 Jbeta primers. In the authors' methods: Tens of millions of unique TCR beta chains, around 11 million of them shared, were counted by a later analysis. TCRdb keeps only in-frame clones here, not all; method: immunoSEQ multiplex PCR. D and trimming were read from the DNA, whereas the V and J calls and clone size are those reported in that table. The table shows 98,000 or so clones, with 78% occurring only once. This entry is derived from a study of cytomegalovirus exposure and HLA in healthy donors. This CDR3 contains 14 residues. Germline loops: CDR1 SGDLS, CDR2 YYNGEE. V was shortened by 0 bases and J by 7 bases, with 10 bases between the two germline ends. The study's findings and limits: For most subjects, TCR beta sequences were reported to predict HLA-A and HLA-B alleles with accuracy. With later analysis, a missense DCLRE1C variant became linked to TCR beta V- and J-gene trimming. 87-base-pair reads could not separate some V segments, including TRBV6-2 and TRBV6-3.

This TCR was sampled from a woman between 35 and 50 years old in good health and CMV-seronegative. The chain couples TRBV9 to TRBJ2-2; D gene uncertain. The sequenced material came from PBMCs. The CDR3 sequence is CASSVGVGGGELFF. Here the CDR3 DNA reads TGTGCCAGCAGCGTAGGAGTAGGCGGCGGGGAGCTGTTTTTT.